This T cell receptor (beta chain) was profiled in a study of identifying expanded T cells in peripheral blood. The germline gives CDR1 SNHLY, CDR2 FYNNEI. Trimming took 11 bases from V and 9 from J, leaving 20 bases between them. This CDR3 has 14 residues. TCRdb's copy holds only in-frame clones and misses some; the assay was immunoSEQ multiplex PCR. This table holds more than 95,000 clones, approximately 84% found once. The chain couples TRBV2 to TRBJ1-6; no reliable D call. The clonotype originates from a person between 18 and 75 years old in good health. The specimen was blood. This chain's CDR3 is CASALWRAGSPLHF. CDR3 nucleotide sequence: TGTGCCTCAGCACTTTGGAGGGCTGGTTCACCCCTCCACTTT.